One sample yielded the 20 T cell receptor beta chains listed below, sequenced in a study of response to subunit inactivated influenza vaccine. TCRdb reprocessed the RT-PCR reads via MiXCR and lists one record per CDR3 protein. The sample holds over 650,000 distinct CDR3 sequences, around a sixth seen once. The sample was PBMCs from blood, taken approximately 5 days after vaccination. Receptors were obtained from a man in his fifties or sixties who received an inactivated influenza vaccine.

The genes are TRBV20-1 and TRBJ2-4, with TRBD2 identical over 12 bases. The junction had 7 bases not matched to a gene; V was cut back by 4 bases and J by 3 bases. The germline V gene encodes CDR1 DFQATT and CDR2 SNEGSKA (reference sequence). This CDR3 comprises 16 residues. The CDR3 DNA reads TGCAGTGCTACCGGACTAGCGGGGTGGGACAAAAACATTCAGTACTTC. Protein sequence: CSATGLAGWDKNIQYF.

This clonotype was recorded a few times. Written as DNA, the CDR3 is TGTGCCAGCAGGTGGGACAGGGAAGCTTTCTTT. It yields the protein CASRWDREAFF. This rearrangement joins TRBV12-3 or TRBV12-4 to TRBJ1-1, with 8 positions matching TRBD1. V lost 6 bases to trimming and J lost 8 bases; unmatched junction nucleotides: 2. CDR3 length equals 11 residues.

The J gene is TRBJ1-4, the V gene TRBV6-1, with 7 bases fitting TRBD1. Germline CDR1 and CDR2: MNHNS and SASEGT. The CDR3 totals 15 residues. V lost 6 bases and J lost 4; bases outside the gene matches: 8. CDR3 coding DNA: TGTGCCAGCAGCCGACGGTCAGGGGGTAATGAAAAACTGTTTTTT. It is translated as CASSRRSGGNEKLFF.

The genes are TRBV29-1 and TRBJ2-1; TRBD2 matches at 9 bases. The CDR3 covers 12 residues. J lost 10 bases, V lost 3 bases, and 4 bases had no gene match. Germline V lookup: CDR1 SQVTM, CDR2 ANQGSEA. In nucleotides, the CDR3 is TGCAGCGTTGACAGCGGGAGGCCCGAGCAGTTCTTC. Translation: CSVDSGRPEQFF.

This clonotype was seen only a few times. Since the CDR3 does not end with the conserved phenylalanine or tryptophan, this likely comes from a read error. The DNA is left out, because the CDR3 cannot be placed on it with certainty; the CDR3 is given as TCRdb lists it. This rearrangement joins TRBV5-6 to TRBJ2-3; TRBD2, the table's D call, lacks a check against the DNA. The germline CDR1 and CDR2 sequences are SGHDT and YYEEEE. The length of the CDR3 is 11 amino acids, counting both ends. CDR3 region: CASSQGTTQVT.

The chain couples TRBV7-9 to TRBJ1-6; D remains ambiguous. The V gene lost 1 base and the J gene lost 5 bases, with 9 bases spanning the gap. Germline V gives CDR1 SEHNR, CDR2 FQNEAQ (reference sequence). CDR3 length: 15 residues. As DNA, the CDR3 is TGTGCCAGCAGCTTAGAAGGGAACAATAATTCACCCCTCCACTTT. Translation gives CASSLEGNNNSPLHF.

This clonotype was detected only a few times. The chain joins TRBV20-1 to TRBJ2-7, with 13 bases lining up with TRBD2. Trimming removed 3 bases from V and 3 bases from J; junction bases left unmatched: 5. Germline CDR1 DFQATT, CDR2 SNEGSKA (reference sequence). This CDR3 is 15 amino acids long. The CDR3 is CSASLRTSGSYEQYF. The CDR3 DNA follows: TGCAGTGCTAGCCTCCGGACTAGCGGGAGCTACGAGCAGTACTTC.

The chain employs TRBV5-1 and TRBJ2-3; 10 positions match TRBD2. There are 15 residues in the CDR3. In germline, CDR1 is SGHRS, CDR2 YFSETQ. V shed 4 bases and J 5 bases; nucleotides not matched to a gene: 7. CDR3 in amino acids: CASSPSGGRQDTQYF. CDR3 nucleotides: TGCGCCAGCAGCCCTAGCGGGGGCCGGCAAGATACGCAGTATTTT. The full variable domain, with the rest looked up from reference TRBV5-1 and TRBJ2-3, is KAGVTQTPRYLIKTRGQQVTLSCSPISGHRSVSWYQQTPGQGLQFLFEYFSETQRNKGNFPGRFSGRQFSNSRSEMNVSTLELGDSALYLCASSPSGGRQDTQYFGPGTRLTVL.

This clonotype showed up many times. CDR3 sequence reads: CAISGQADTEAFF. The CDR3 DNA reads as TGTGCCATCAGTGGTCAGGCGGACACTGAAGCTTTCTTT. V is TRBV10-3 and J is TRBJ1-1; D is ambiguous. Trimming stripped 4 bases from V and 3 bases from J, with 9 bases between. This CDR3 has 13 amino acids. From germline, CDR1 is ENHRY and CDR2 SYGVKD.

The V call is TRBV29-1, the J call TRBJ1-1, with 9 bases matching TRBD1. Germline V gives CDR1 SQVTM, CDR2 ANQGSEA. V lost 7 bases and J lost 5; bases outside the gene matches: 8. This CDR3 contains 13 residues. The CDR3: CSARRTGDTEAFF. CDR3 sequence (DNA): TGCAGCGCCCGAAGGACAGGGGATACTGAAGCTTTCTTT. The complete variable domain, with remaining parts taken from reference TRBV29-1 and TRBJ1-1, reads SAVISQKPSRDICQRGTSLTIQCQVDSQVTMMFWYRQQPGQSLTLIATANQGSEATYESGFVIDKFPISRPNLTFSTLTVSNMSPEDSSIYLCSARRTGDTEAFFGQGTRLTVV.

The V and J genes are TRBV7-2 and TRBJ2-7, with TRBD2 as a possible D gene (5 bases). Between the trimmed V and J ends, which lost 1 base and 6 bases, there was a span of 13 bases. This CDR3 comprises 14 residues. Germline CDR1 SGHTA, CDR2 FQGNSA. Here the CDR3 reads CASSLVIRDSEQYF. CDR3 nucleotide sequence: TGTGCCAGCAGCTTAGTGATACGGGATTCCGAGCAGTACTTC.

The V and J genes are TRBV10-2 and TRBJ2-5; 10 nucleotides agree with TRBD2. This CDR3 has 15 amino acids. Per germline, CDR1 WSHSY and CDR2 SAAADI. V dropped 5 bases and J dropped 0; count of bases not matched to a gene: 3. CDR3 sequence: CASSLAGDNQETQYF. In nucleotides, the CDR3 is TGCGCCAGCAGTCTAGCGGGGGATAACCAAGAGACCCAGTACTTC.

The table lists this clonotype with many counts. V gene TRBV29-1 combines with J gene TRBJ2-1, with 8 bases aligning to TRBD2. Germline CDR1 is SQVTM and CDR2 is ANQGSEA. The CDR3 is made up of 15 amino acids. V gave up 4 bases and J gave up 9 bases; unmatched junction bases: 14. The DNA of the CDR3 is TGCAGCGTTGTTTTACTCCCGGGGGGGCGAGGTGAGCAGTTCTTC. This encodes CSVVLLPGGRGEQFF.

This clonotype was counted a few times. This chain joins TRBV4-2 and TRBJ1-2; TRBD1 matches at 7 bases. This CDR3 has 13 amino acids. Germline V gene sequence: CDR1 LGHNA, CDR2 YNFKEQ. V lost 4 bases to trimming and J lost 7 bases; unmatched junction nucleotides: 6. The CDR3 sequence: CASSPERDSGYTF. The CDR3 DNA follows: TGTGCCAGCAGCCCAGAACGGGACAGTGGCTACACCTTC.

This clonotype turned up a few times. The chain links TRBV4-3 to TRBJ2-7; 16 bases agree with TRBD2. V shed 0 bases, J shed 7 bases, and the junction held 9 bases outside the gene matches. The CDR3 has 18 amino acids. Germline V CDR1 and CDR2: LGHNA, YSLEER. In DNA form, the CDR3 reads TGCGCCAGCAGCCAAGAAGTGATGGGACTAGCGGGGGGGCATGAGCAGTACTTC. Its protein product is CASSQEVMGLAGGHEQYF.

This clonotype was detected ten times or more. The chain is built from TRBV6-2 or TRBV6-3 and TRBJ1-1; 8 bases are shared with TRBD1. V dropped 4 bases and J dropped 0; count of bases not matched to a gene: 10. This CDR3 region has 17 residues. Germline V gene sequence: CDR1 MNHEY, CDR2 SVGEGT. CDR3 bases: TGTGCCAGCAGTTTCGGACAGGGTATAAGCGTGAACACTGAAGCTTTCTTT. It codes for CASSFGQGISVNTEAFF.

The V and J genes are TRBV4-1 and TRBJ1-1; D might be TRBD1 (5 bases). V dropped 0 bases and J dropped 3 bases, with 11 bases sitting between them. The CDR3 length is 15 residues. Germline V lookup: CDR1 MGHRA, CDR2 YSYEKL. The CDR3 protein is CASSQDPSGDTEAFF. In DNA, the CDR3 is TGCGCCAGCAGCCAAGACCCGTCGGGGGACACTGAAGCTTTCTTT.

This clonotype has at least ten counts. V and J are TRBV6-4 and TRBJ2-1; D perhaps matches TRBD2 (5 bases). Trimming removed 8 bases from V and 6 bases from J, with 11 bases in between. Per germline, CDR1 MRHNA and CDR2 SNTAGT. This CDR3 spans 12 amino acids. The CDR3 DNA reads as TGTGCCAGCTCCCCGGGGTTCAATGAGCAGTTCTTC. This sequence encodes CASSPGFNEQFF.

CDR3 sequence: CASSKQGAEAGYTF. CDR3 sequence (DNA): TGTGCCAGCAGTAAACAGGGGGCGGAAGCTGGCTACACCTTC. The rearrangement uses TRBV6-1 and TRBJ1-2, with 9 bases matching TRBD1. V dropped 5 bases and J dropped 7; count of bases not matched to a gene: 8. The germline gives CDR1 MNHNS, CDR2 SASEGT. The CDR3 totals 14 residues.

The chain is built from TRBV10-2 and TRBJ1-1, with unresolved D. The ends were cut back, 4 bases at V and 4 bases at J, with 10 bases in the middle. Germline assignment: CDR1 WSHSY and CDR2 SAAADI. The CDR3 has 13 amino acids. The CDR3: CASSVGKITEAFF. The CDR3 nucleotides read TGCGCCAGCAGTGTAGGGAAGATCACTGAAGCTTTCTTT.